The 18 T cell receptor beta chains in this list originate from one sample, sequenced in a study of tissue T cells after allogeneic stem cell transplantation (dated by TCRdb to between 2020 and 2023). Read against the paper, the sample's time point label means: human tissue collected at research (rapid) autopsy. The library was generated by the immunoSEQ multiplex PCR assay. TCRdb provides this immuneACCESS table in a form limited to in-frame rearrangements. Some clones are lacking; in checked studies, under half of them reflect an unresolved V gene, and why the rest are absent is not known. Recorded for this sample are 150 or so clones; roughly 76% of them occurred a single time. About 50% of the sample is in the top ten clones. The specimen comprised descending colon tissue, sampled at autopsy. These receptors originate from a female patient between 35 and 69 years old with steroid-refractory graft-versus-host disease after an allogeneic stem cell transplant. Donor T cells from the graft may be present among the T cells after a transplant.

The CDR3 loop reads CASSGTGFYEQYF. The CDR3 DNA is TGCGCCAGCAGCGGAACAGGGTTCTACGAGCAGTACTTC. The chain is built from TRBV5-1 and TRBJ2-7; TRBD1 might be the D (6 bases). The CDR3 sequence is 13 residues long. The V gene lost 4 bases and the J gene lost 3 bases, with 11 bases spanning the gap. CDR1 and CDR2 from the germline V gene are SGHRS and YFSETQ.

This chain joins TRBV6-2 or TRBV6-3 and TRBJ2-7; no reliable D call. V was trimmed by 4 bases and J by 4 bases, leaving 11 bases between them. Germline-derived CDR1 and CDR2 are MNHEY and SVGEGT. CDR3 length: 13 residues. The CDR3 DNA follows: TGTGCCAGCAGTTTAGCACTCTTTTACGAGCAGTACTTC. It is translated as CASSLALFYEQYF.

A few counts support this clone. The chain joins TRBV5-1 to TRBJ2-1; D is unresolved. V was cut by 0 bases and J by 2 bases, with 12 bases left in between. Per the germline V gene, CDR1 is SGHRS and CDR2 is YFSETQ. This CDR3 has 16 residues. The CDR3 nucleotides are TGCGCCAGCAGCTTGGGAGAGTCATTACCCTACAATGAGCAGTTCTTC. Amino acids: CASSLGESLPYNEQFF.

Within the sample, this clone is hyperexpanded. The J gene is TRBJ2-7, the V gene TRBV9, with D possibly TRBD2 on 6 matching bases. There are 12 residues in the CDR3. The germline CDR1 and CDR2 sequences are SGDLS and YYNGEE. The V end was cut by 2 bases, the J end by 4 bases, with 7 bases between. The CDR3 nucleotides are TGTGCCAGCAGCGTGCGGGGTTACGAGCAGTACTTC. It encodes CASSVRGYEQYF.

This clone was recorded once. The J gene is TRBJ2-7, the V gene TRBV5-6; the match to TRBD2 covers 12 bases. CDR3 length equals 14 residues. Germline-derived CDR1 and CDR2 are SGHDT and YYEEEE. Trimming took 0 bases from V and 5 from J; bases not matched to a gene: 0. The CDR3 bases are TGTGCCAGCAGCTTGGGACTAGCGGGAGACGAGCAGTACTTC. This sequence encodes CASSLGLAGDEQYF. The full variable domain, completed using reference TRBV5-6 and TRBJ2-7, is DAGVTQSPTHLIKTRGQQVTLRCSPKSGHDTVSWYQQALGQGPQFIFQYYEEEERQRGNFPDRFSGHQFPNYSSELNVNALLLGDSALYLCASSLGLAGDEQYFGPGTRLTVT.

The chain couples TRBV2 to TRBJ2-2; the match to TRBD1 covers 8 bases. Germline V gives CDR1 SNHLY, CDR2 FYNNEI. CDR3 length: 13 residues. J lost 5 bases, V lost 7 bases, and 3 bases had no gene match. CDR3 in DNA: TGTGCCAGCAATCACAGGGGGACCGGGGAGCTGTTTTTT. It is translated as CASNHRGTGELFF.

The rearrangement uses TRBV7-9 and TRBJ2-7, with 8 nucleotides matching TRBD2. This CDR3 comprises 14 residues. Germline CDR1 and CDR2: SEHNR and FQNEAQ (reference sequence). The J segment lost 2 bases and the V segment lost 6 bases, leaving 6 bases of the junction unmatched. In DNA, the CDR3 is TGTGCCAGCAGACCCGGGACTAGTACCTACGAGCAGTACTTC. Its protein product is CASRPGTSTYEQYF.

The CDR3 sequence: CAIGQAGDNEQFF. CDR3 bases: TGTGCCATCGGACAGGCCGGCGACAATGAGCAGTTCTTC. The chain combines TRBV6-5 with TRBJ2-1; 7 nucleotides align to TRBD1. The CDR3 loop spans 13 amino acids. V lost 10 bases, J lost 5 bases, and 8 bases stayed unmatched. In germline, CDR1 is MNHEY, CDR2 SVGAGI.

The rearrangement uses TRBV21-1 and TRBJ2-7; the table's D gene call, TRBD2, was not cross checked with the DNA. TRBV21-1 is a pseudogene segment. The CDR3 is 15 residues long. In nucleotides, the CDR3 is TGTGCCAGCAGCAAAGAGGCCAGCGGGGGCTACGAGCAGTACTTC. Translating it yields CASSKEASGGYEQYF.

The chain employs TRBV30 and TRBJ1-6; D gene ambiguous. V lost 1 base and J 1 base, leaving 2 bases between the germline ends. The V gene's germline CDR1 is GTSNPN and CDR2 SVGIG (reference sequence). This CDR3 has 13 amino acids. DNA for the CDR3: TGTGCCTGGAGTGCGTCCTATAATTCACCCCTCCACTTT. This gives the protein CAWSASYNSPLHF.

The chain joins TRBV27 to TRBJ1-2; D unclear. The CDR3 runs to 15 residues. Germline CDR1 is MNHEY and CDR2 is SMNVEV (reference sequence). The V and J ends lost 3 bases and 8 bases respectively, with 19 bases between them. The CDR3 sequence: CASSLGPGRAEGYTF. DNA for the CDR3: TGTGCCAGCAGTTTGGGCCCGGGGAGGGCTGAAGGCTACACCTTC.

The genes are TRBV5-1 and TRBJ2-2, with a tentative D call TRBD1 (5 bases). Per germline, CDR1 SGHRS and CDR2 YFSETQ. Trimming stripped 5 bases from V and 2 bases from J, with 16 bases between. The CDR3 contains 16 residues. The CDR3 region is CASRVREFANTGELFF. CDR3 coding DNA: TGCGCCAGCAGGGTCAGGGAATTTGCAAACACCGGGGAGCTGTTTTTT. The entire variable domain, with the rest obtained from reference TRBV5-1 and TRBJ2-2, is as follows: KAGVTQTPRYLIKTRGQQVTLSCSPISGHRSVSWYQQTPGQGLQFLFEYFSETQRNKGNFPGRFSGRQFSNSRSEMNVSTLELGDSALYLCASRVREFANTGELFFGEGSRLTVL.

This clone has a handful of counts. The chain joins TRBV2 to TRBJ2-3; maybe TRBD1 (5 bases). CDR3 size: 16 residues. The V end was cut by 5 bases, the J end by 6 bases, with 21 bases between. CDR1 is SNHLY and CDR2 is FYNNEI in the germline V gene. The CDR3 is CASSPVKGPQGDTQYF. CDR3 sequence (DNA): TGTGCCAGCAGTCCCGTAAAAGGCCCCCAGGGTGATACGCAGTATTTT. The whole variable domain, filled in from reference TRBV2 and TRBJ2-3, reads EPEVTQTPSHQVTQMGQEVILRCVPISNHLYFYWYRQILGQKVEFLVSFYNNEISEKSEIFDDQFSVERPDGSNFTLKIRSTKLEDSAMYFCASSPVKGPQGDTQYFGPGTRLTVL.

The table lists this clone with a count of one. This chain joins TRBV6-1 and TRBJ1-2, with 7 bases aligning to TRBD1. CDR3 size: 15 residues. The J segment lost 4 bases and the V segment lost 1 base, leaving 6 bases of the junction unmatched. Germline V gene sequence: CDR1 MNHNS, CDR2 SASEGT. The chain's CDR3 is CASSEGQGWSYGYTF. The DNA of the CDR3 is TGTGCCAGCAGTGAAGGACAGGGTTGGAGCTATGGCTACACCTTC.

J is TRBJ2-6 and V is TRBV20-1; D remains ambiguous. The CDR3 extends over 11 amino acids. Germline CDR1 is DFQATT and CDR2 is SNEGSKA (reference sequence). V lost 6 bases and J lost 8, with 8 bases in between. Here the CDR3 reads CSANGPNVLTF. DNA for the CDR3: TGCAGTGCGAACGGACCCAACGTCCTGACTTTC.

J is TRBJ1-2 and V is TRBV28; D not resolved. The germline V gene encodes CDR1 MDHEN and CDR2 SYDVKM. The CDR3 spans 12 residues. V was clipped by 3 bases and J by 7 bases, with 9 bases between them. CDR3 residues: CASSFRVGGYTF. The CDR3 nucleotides read TGTGCCAGCAGTTTTCGAGTAGGTGGCTACACCTTC.

The gene calls are TRBV11-2 and TRBJ1-3; D is possibly TRBD1 (5 bases). The germline CDR1 and CDR2 sequences are SGHAT and FQNNGV. The CDR3 consists of 18 residues. V was cut by 0 bases and J by 1 base, with 16 bases left in between. CDR3 sequence (DNA): TGTGCCAGCAGCTTAGATCCAGGGTGGGTGTTGTCTGGAAACACCATATATTTT. It yields the protein CASSLDPGWVLSGNTIYF. The full variable domain, in which reference TRBV11-2 and TRBJ1-3 provide the parts outside the CDR3, is EAGVAQSPRYKIIEKRQSVAFWCNPISGHATLYWYQQILGQGPKLLIQFQNNGVVDDSQLPKDRFSAERLKGVDSTLKIQPAKLEDSAVYLCASSLDPGWVLSGNTIYFGEGSWLTVV.

On this clone itself: The CDR3 carries no conserved terminal phenylalanine or tryptophan, so it likely arises from a read error. The genes are TRBV10-1 and TRBJ1-2; no clear D. The CDR3 length is 16 residues. From germline, CDR1 is WNHNN and CDR2 SYGVQD (reference sequence). Trimming took 5 bases from V and 4 from J, leaving 20 bases between them. The CDR3 here is CASSRTTRSRTYGYTS. The DNA of the CDR3 is TGCGCCAGCAGTCGAACTACAAGATCGCGAACCTATGGCTACACCTCC.